This is a list of T cell receptor beta chains from one sample in a study of T cells expressing NK-cell markers. TCRdb reanalyzed the 5' RACE reads, giving one entry per CDR3 protein sequence and no DNA. Its clone listing holds around 550,000 distinct CDR3 sequences. Source material: blood T cells: a sorted CD56 or NKG2C T cell subset, CD4+ or CD8+ T cells, or bulk PBMC T cells (not recorded which). All receptors derive from a man between 18 and 35 years old in good health. Each CDR3 is given with its conserved first and last residue.

>TRBJ2-3|TRBV4-1
CASSRGTGGVGDTQYF
>TRBJ2-5|TRBV29-1
CSVEFSLHRETQYF
>TRBJ2-1|TRBV7-8
CASSFHTVDEQFF
>TRBJ2-2|TRBV7-6
CASSLVQGVSTGELFF
>TRBJ1-2|TRBV19
CASSILQGPGYTF
>TRBJ2-1|TRBV12-3/TRBV12-4
CASSLDLRGNEQFF
>TRBJ2-1|TRBV19
CASSVSGGVYNEQFF
>TRBJ2-2|TRBV5-6
CASSSLGEGDTGELFF
>TRBJ2-7|TRBV10-3
CAISESRDQYYEQYF
>TRBJ2-1|TRBV5-1
CASSLSLAGEEEQFF
>TRBJ2-7|TRBV5-1
CASRGDSGFSYEQYF
>TRBJ2-5|TRBV28
CASSNPVVTSGSETQYF